One and the same sample provided the 20 T cell receptor beta chains below, sequenced in a study of blood T cell repertoires in COVID-19. Data came from immunoSEQ multiplex PCR; TCRdb stores just in-frame clones and leaves some out. The sample has 120,000 to 150,000 clones; 80% are singletons. Sequencing input: peripheral blood. These TCRs come from a woman between 45 and 65 years old with acute or convalescent COVID-19.

This chain joins TRBV18 and TRBJ2-7; a weak D match, TRBD2 (6 bases). This CDR3 has 14 amino acids. The germline gives CDR1 KGHSH, CDR2 LQKENI. The V end was cut by 5 bases, the J end by 6 bases, with 17 bases between. CDR3 DNA sequence: TGTGCCAGCTCAGCCGGGACGAAGGGAGGCGAGCAGTACTTC. It encodes CASSAGTKGGEQYF.

This sequence joins TRBV4-3 and TRBJ2-3; 9 bases are shared with TRBD2. The CDR3 contains 17 residues. From germline, CDR1 is LGHNA and CDR2 YSLEER. Trimming removed 4 bases from V and 2 bases from J; junction bases left unmatched: 10. The CDR3 DNA sequence: TGCGCCAGCAGCCTATTCGGGACTAGCTCCCTCACAGATACGCAGTATTTT. Translation gives CASSLFGTSSLTDTQYF.

The chain joins TRBV7-2 to TRBJ1-6; no clear D. The germline CDR1 and CDR2 sequences are SGHTA and FQGNSA. V was cut by 1 base and J by 10 bases, with 11 bases left in between. The CDR3 consists of 14 residues. The CDR3 DNA reads as TGTGCCAGCAGCTTAGTATCGGGAGACTCACCCCTCCACTTT. It is translated as CASSLVSGDSPLHF.

V is TRBV28 and J is TRBJ1-4, with 7 bases lining up with TRBD1. After removal of 5 bases from V and 0 bases from J, the junction contained 0 bases not matched to a gene. The length of the CDR3 is 14 residues. Germline CDR1 and CDR2: MDHEN and SYDVKM. The CDR3 loop reads CASSGTATNEKLFF. The CDR3 nucleotides are TGTGCCAGCAGTGGGACAGCAACTAATGAAAAACTGTTTTTT.

This sequence joins TRBV7-3 and TRBJ2-5, with TRBD2 matching 9 bases. CDR1 is SGHTA, CDR2 FQGTGA, per germline. The trim removed 3 bases at V and 4 bases at J, leaving 15 bases unmatched. The length of the CDR3 is 18 residues. CDR3 sequence reads: CASSFQRGALGFGETQYF. Here the CDR3 DNA reads TGTGCCAGCAGCTTTCAGCGGGGGGCACTTGGGTTTGGAGAGACCCAGTACTTC.

This chain's CDR3 is CASSRELRGAFF. The CDR3 region has the DNA TGTGCCAGCAGTCGGGAGCTAAGGGGAGCTTTCTTT. This chain links TRBV6-2 or TRBV6-3 with TRBJ1-1, with TRBD1 as a possible D gene (5 bases). Germline CDR1 and CDR2: MNHEY and SVGEGT. This CDR3 region has 12 residues. The ends were cut back, 5 bases at V and 10 bases at J, with 14 bases in the middle.

V is TRBV7-9 and J is TRBJ1-1; 7 positions agree with TRBD1. The CDR3 totals 16 residues. Germline assignment: CDR1 SEHNR and CDR2 FQNEAQ (reference sequence). J gave up 1 base and V 0 bases, and 5 bases lay outside the gene matches. CDR3 loop: CASSLARDSENTEAFF. In DNA form, the CDR3 reads TGTGCCAGCAGCTTAGCGCGGGACAGTGAGAACACTGAAGCTTTCTTT.

The V gene is TRBV12-3 or TRBV12-4, the J gene TRBJ1-3; D uncertain. CDR3 length: 13 amino acids. Trimming took off 6 bases at V and 3 bases at J, with 9 bases between the two ends. Here the CDR3 DNA reads TGTGCCAGCAGCACCGACTTTGGAAACACCATATATTTT. Amino acids: CASSTDFGNTIYF.

This sequence joins TRBV19 and TRBJ2-5; D perhaps matches TRBD2 (6 bases). From germline, CDR1 is LNHDA and CDR2 SQIVND (reference sequence). This CDR3 has 15 residues. The V end was cut by 0 bases, the J end by 5 bases, with 13 bases between. CDR3 DNA sequence: TGTGCCAGTAGTATAGAGGGACTTCTTTGGGAGACCCAGTACTTC. Translation gives CASSIEGLLWETQYF.

This clone was counted between two and nine times. V gene TRBV27 combines with J gene TRBJ2-1; D perhaps matches TRBD2 (5 bases). Germline lookup yields CDR1 MNHEY and CDR2 SMNVEV (reference sequence). V was trimmed by 2 bases and J by 0 bases, leaving 11 bases between them. CDR3 length equals 16 residues. In DNA, the CDR3 is TGTGCCAGCAGTTTAGAGGGTGGGAGCTCCTACAATGAGCAGTTCTTC. It specifies CASSLEGGSSYNEQFF.

This rearrangement joins TRBV4-3 to TRBJ1-5, with no clear D. V was trimmed by 1 base and J by 4 bases, leaving 5 bases between them. CDR1 is LGHNA, CDR2 YSLEER, per germline. The CDR3 runs 13 residues. Here the CDR3 DNA reads TGCGCCAGCAGCCAAGCCATGAATCAGCCCCAGCATTTT. As protein: CASSQAMNQPQHF.

In its sample, this clone was seen a few times. The chain employs TRBV7-8 and TRBJ2-7; 8 bases map to TRBD1. This CDR3 is built from 14 residues. The trim removed 5 bases at V and 1 base at J, leaving 4 bases unmatched. The germline V gene encodes CDR1 SGHVS and CDR2 FQNEAQ. The CDR3 DNA is TGTGCCAGCAGCACAGGACAGGGATCCTACGAGCAGTACTTC. Protein product: CASSTGQGSYEQYF.

CDR3 DNA sequence: TGCGCCAGCAGCCAAGGACAGGGGGCCGGCTATTCACCCCTCCACTTT. As protein: CASSQGQGAGYSPLHF. The genes are TRBV4-3 and TRBJ1-6, with 10 bases fitting TRBD1. CDR3 size: 16 residues. From germline, CDR1 is LGHNA and CDR2 YSLEER. Germline trimming cut 1 base from V and 8 bases from J; bases unmatched to any gene: 5.

The CDR3 DNA reads TGTGCCATCAGTGTCCTGGGACAGGGAAATGAGCAGTTCTTC. Protein: CAISVLGQGNEQFF. The chain recombines TRBV10-3 with TRBJ2-1; 9 bases fit TRBD1. The CDR3 extends over 14 amino acids. Germline trimming cut 4 bases from V and 7 bases from J; bases unmatched to any gene: 5. Germline V gives CDR1 ENHRY, CDR2 SYGVKD.

V is TRBV7-3 and J is TRBJ2-1, with D unclear. V was clipped by 5 bases and J by 1 base, with 15 bases between them. This CDR3 has 16 residues. Looked up from germline, CDR1 is SGHTA and CDR2 is FQGTGA. The CDR3 here is CASSPRGIGSYNEQFF. In DNA form, the CDR3 reads TGTGCCAGCAGCCCCCGAGGCATTGGGTCCTACAATGAGCAGTTCTTC.

The rearrangement uses TRBV28 and TRBJ1-5, with TRBD1 identical over 7 bases. The J segment lost 6 bases and the V segment lost 5 bases, leaving 13 bases of the junction unmatched. The CDR3 length is 16 residues. Per germline, CDR1 MDHEN and CDR2 SYDVKM. The CDR3 nucleotides are TGTGCCAGCAGTCCCTCAGGAGGGGGCGCGGTTCAGCCCCAGCATTTT. The encoded protein is CASSPSGGGAVQPQHF.

J is TRBJ1-2 and V is TRBV7-6, with 8 bases aligning to TRBD1. Losses at the gene ends were 1 base for V and 4 bases for J; bases not matched to a gene: 5. Germline CDR1 and CDR2: SGHVS and FNYEAQ. This CDR3 comprises 15 residues. CDR3 DNA: TGTGCCAGCAGCTTAGAAGGGACAGGCAGCTATGGCTACACCTTC. It codes for CASSLEGTGSYGYTF.

CDR3 sequence reads: CASSGDRGYQETQYF. DNA of the CDR3: TGTGCCAGCAGCGGGGACAGGGGTTACCAAGAGACCCAGTACTTC. The V call is TRBV5-6, the J call TRBJ2-5; 10 nucleotides match TRBD1. The CDR3 has 15 residues. CDR1 and CDR2 from the germline V gene are SGHDT and YYEEEE. With V trimmed by 4 bases and J by 0 bases, 3 bases remained unmatched.

This clone came up a few times. This chain links TRBV19 with TRBJ1-5; perhaps TRBD1 as D (6 bases). V shed 4 bases and J shed 3 bases, with 10 bases lying between them. CDR3 length equals 14 residues. Per germline, CDR1 LNHDA and CDR2 SQIVND (reference sequence). CDR3 nucleotide sequence: TGTGCCAGTAGTACCTCGGGACACAATCAGCCCCAGCATTTT. Translation: CASSTSGHNQPQHF.

The chain joins TRBV3-1 (or the pseudogene TRBV3-2) to TRBJ1-1, with D uncertain. Germline V gene data show CDR1 as LGHDT and CDR2 as YNNKEL (reference sequence). CDR3 size: 13 residues. The germline V and J ends were trimmed by 6 bases and 1 base, with 9 bases remaining between them. The CDR3 DNA follows: TGTGCCAGCAGGCCCACGGGGAACACTGAAGCTTTCTTT. Its translation is CASRPTGNTEAFF.